Below, one T cell receptor (beta chain) is given with its context. Antigen specificity is unknown. These data originate in a study of blood T cells in healthy people across ages. About the research overall: About one barcoded TCR beta cDNA was captured per two T cells. Study-level points and caveats: Naive T cell percentage by flow cytometry tracked strongly with beta diversity. Naive CD4+ cell counts and diversity both ran higher in long-lived than in aged donors.

From germline, CDR1 is SGHKS and CDR2 YYEKEE (reference sequence). This CDR3 is built from 18 residues. After removal of 1 base from V and 9 bases from J, the junction contained 17 bases not matched to a gene. A second roughly 7 to 12 cycle PCR used barcoded and J-beta primers. A single record per CDR3 protein comes from TCRdb applying MiXCR to the 5' RACE reads. The table shows 600,000 to 1,000,000 distinct CDR3 sequences, with roughly 60% occurring only once. The chain uses TRBV5-5 and TRBJ2-1; 9 bases line up with TRBD1. The TCR sequence derives from a man aged 25 to 45 in good health. Specimen: blood. Written as DNA, the CDR3 is TGTGCCAGCAGCTTGTGGATCCCGGGAGACAGGGGGTTGGGTGAGCAGTTCTTC. Encoded protein: CASSLWIPGDRGLGEQFF.